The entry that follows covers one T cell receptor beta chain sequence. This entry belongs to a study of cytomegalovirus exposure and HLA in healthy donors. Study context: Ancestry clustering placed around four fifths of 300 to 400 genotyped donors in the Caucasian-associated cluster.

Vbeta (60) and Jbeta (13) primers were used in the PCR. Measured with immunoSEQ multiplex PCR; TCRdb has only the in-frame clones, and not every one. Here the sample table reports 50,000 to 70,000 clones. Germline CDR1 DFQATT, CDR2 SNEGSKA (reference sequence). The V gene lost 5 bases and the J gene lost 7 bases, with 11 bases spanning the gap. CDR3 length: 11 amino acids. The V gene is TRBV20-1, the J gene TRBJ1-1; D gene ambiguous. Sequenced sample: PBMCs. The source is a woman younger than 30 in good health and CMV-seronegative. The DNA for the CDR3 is TGCAGTGCTCAGAGCGGTGGTGAAGCTTTCTTT. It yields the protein CSAQSGGEAFF.